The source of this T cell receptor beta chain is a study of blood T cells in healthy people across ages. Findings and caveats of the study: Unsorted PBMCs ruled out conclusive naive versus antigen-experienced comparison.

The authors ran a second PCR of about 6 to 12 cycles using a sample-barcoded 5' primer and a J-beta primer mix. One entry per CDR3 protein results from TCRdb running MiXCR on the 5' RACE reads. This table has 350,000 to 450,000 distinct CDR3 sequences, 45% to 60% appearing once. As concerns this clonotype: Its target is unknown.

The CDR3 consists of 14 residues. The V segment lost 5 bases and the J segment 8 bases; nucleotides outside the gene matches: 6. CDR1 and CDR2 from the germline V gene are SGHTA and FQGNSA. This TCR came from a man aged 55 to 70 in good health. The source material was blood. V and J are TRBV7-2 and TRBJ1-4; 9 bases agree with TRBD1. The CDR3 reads CASSLDRGEEKLFF. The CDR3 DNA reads TGTGCCAGCAGCCTGGACAGGGGAGAGGAAAAACTGTTTTTT.